Below, 31 T cell receptor beta chains from the same sample are listed, as sequenced in a study of blood T cell repertoires in COVID-19. Here immunoSEQ multiplex PCR was the method, and the copy in TCRdb shows in-frame clones only, minus some. The table lists around 280,000 clones, around 86% of them singletons. The sample comprised peripheral blood. The receptors stem from a woman in her twenties or thirties who had recovered from COVID-19.

This rearrangement joins TRBV2 to TRBJ2-3; D unresolved. V was cut by 4 bases and J by 2 bases, with 10 bases left in between. The CDR3 runs 14 residues. CDR1 is SNHLY and CDR2 is FYNNEI in the germline V gene. The CDR3 spells CASSALQTTDTQYF. CDR3 nucleotide sequence: TGTGCCAGCAGTGCTTTACAGACCACAGATACGCAGTATTTT. Together with reference TRBV2 and TRBJ2-3, the CDR3 gives the full variable domain: EPEVTQTPSHQVTQMGQEVILRCVPISNHLYFYWYRQILGQKVEFLVSFYNNEISEKSEIFDDQFSVERPDGSNFTLKIRSTKLEDSAMYFCASSALQTTDTQYFGPGTRLTVL.

V usage is TRBV27 and J usage is TRBJ2-1, with D perhaps matching TRBD1 (6 bases). The germline V and J ends were trimmed by 3 bases and 0 bases, with 9 bases remaining between them. CDR1 is MNHEY, CDR2 SMNVEV, per germline (reference sequence). This CDR3 has 15 residues. The CDR3 DNA sequence: TGTGCCAGCAGTTTGCTGGACAGCTCCTACAATGAGCAGTTCTTC. It translates to CASSLLDSSYNEQFF.

The chain uses TRBV5-5 and TRBJ1-2, with D perhaps TRBD1 (5 bases). Trimming left V 0 bases short and J 4 bases short, with 19 bases between. CDR3 length: 17 residues. The germline CDR1 and CDR2 sequences are SGHKS and YYEKEE (reference sequence). The CDR3 coding sequence is TGTGCCAGCAGCTTGGTAGGATCCGACAGCCACGGCTATGGCTACACCTTC. This translates into CASSLVGSDSHGYGYTF.

The rearrangement links TRBV2 to TRBJ2-1, with 8 bases aligning to TRBD1. V gave up 8 bases and J gave up 3 bases; unmatched junction bases: 6. Germline V gene data show CDR1 as SNHLY and CDR2 as FYNNEI. The CDR3 extends over 14 amino acids. The DNA for the CDR3 is TGTGCCAGCGGACAGGGTAACGGCTACAATGAGCAGTTCTTC. Residues: CASGQGNGYNEQFF.

The J gene is TRBJ2-7, the V gene TRBV5-1, with D possibly TRBD2 on 6 matching bases. V was cut by 4 bases and J by 4 bases, with 9 bases left in between. This CDR3 has 12 amino acids. Germline-derived CDR1 and CDR2 are SGHRS and YFSETQ. The CDR3 is CASSNGGYEQYF. In DNA, the CDR3 is TGCGCCAGCAGCAATGGGGGGTACGAGCAGTACTTC.

The chain couples TRBV27 to TRBJ2-6; D is unresolved. CDR1 is MNHEY, CDR2 SMNVEV, per germline (reference sequence). V lost 0 bases and J lost 1, with 10 bases in between. The CDR3 totals 17 residues. CDR3 nucleotides: TGTGCCAGCAGTTTATCTTTCACATCATCTGGGGCCAACGTCCTGACTTTC. Amino acid sequence: CASSLSFTSSGANVLTF.

This chain connects TRBV9 to TRBJ2-1, with 10 bases that match TRBD2. Trimming took 4 bases from V and 6 from J; bases not matched to a gene: 7. Germline V gives CDR1 SGDLS, CDR2 YYNGEE. The CDR3 sequence is 15 residues long. Written as DNA, the CDR3 is TGTGCCAGCAGCTCGGGACTAGCGCGGGGCAATGAGCAGTTCTTC. Translated: CASSSGLARGNEQFF.

CDR3 residues: CASTSGGAQNEQFF. CDR3 nucleotide sequence: TGCGCCAGCACTAGCGGGGGGGCACAAAATGAGCAGTTCTTC. This rearrangement joins TRBV5-1 to TRBJ2-1; 12 bases align to TRBD2. The CDR3 is 14 amino acids. Per germline, CDR1 SGHRS and CDR2 YFSETQ. Trimming took 6 bases from V and 7 from J; bases not matched to a gene: 5.

The chain uses TRBV15 and TRBJ1-5, with D unresolved. CDR3 length equals 12 residues. V lost 3 bases, J lost 5 bases, and 5 bases lay in between. Germline CDR1 and CDR2: LNHNV and YYDKDF (reference sequence). The CDR3 region has the DNA TGTGCCACCAGCAGGGGCGATCAGCCCCAGCATTTT. Amino acids: CATSRGDQPQHF.

V gene TRBV4-3 combines with J gene TRBJ2-5; 12 bases are shared with TRBD2. The ends lost 0 bases at V and 4 bases at J; junction bases unmatched: 6. The CDR3 spans 17 residues. The germline gives CDR1 LGHNA, CDR2 YSLEER. The CDR3 region is CASSQEVRLAGVETQYF. The CDR3 DNA sequence: TGCGCCAGCAGCCAAGAAGTTAGACTAGCGGGAGTAGAGACCCAGTACTTC.

The chain carries TRBV5-1 and TRBJ2-7; TRBD2 agrees at 7 bases. Losses at the gene ends were 2 bases for V and 4 bases for J; bases not matched to a gene: 18. The CDR3 is 18 residues long. Germline V gene data show CDR1 as SGHRS and CDR2 as YFSETQ. The CDR3 nucleotides read TGCGCCAGCAGCTTCCTAGGGGCGGGAGAGAGAGAGAAATACGAGCAGTACTTC. Translation gives CASSFLGAGEREKYEQYF. The variable domain in full, with the rest retrieved from reference TRBV5-1 and TRBJ2-7, is KAGVTQTPRYLIKTRGQQVTLSCSPISGHRSVSWYQQTPGQGLQFLFEYFSETQRNKGNFPGRFSGRQFSNSRSEMNVSTLELGDSALYLCASSFLGAGEREKYEQYFGPGTRLTVT.

The J gene is TRBJ2-4, the V gene TRBV19; a weak D match, TRBD2 (6 bases). This CDR3 contains 21 residues. V lost 3 bases to trimming and J lost 0 bases, with 27 bases between them. Germline lookup yields CDR1 LNHDA and CDR2 SQIVND (reference sequence). The CDR3, as DNA: TGTGCCAGTAGTATCCCCCCAGCGTTAGCGGTCGAGAAGCTAGCCAAAAACATTCAGTACTTC. Translation: CASSIPPALAVEKLAKNIQYF.

This clone came up a few times. The chain is built from TRBV6-5 and TRBJ1-1; weak D call: TRBD1 (6 bases). V lost 6 bases and J 0 bases, leaving 11 bases between the germline ends. The germline V gene encodes CDR1 MNHEY and CDR2 SVGAGI. The CDR3 is 14 amino acids. The CDR3 is CASSRDTLNTEAFF. The DNA for the CDR3 is TGTGCCAGCAGCCGGGACACGTTGAACACTGAAGCTTTCTTT.

A note on this clone: The identical CDR3 is also encoded by other nucleotide sequences in the sample. J is TRBJ1-5 and V is TRBV7-9, with a weak D call TRBD1 (5 bases). Trimming took 1 base from V and 6 from J, leaving 7 bases between them. CDR3 length: 13 amino acids. The germline V gene encodes CDR1 SEHNR and CDR2 FQNEAQ (reference sequence). CDR3 region: CASSLVGGQPQHF. The CDR3 DNA sequence: TGTGCCAGCAGCTTAGTGGGGGGTCAGCCCCAGCATTTT.

V gene TRBV30 combines with J gene TRBJ1-5; TRBD1 might be the D (6 bases). The CDR3 is made up of 14 amino acids. V was cut by 7 bases and J by 0 bases, with 13 bases left in between. Germline assignment: CDR1 GTSNPN and CDR2 SVGIG (reference sequence). The CDR3 loop is CAFCQGNSNQPQHF. The CDR3 DNA reads as TGTGCCTTTTGCCAGGGGAATAGCAATCAGCCCCAGCATTTT.

The rearrangement uses TRBV4-1 and TRBJ2-1; a weak D match, TRBD1 (5 bases). V lost 3 bases and J 4 bases, leaving 10 bases between the germline ends. Germline-derived CDR1 and CDR2 are MGHRA and YSYEKL. The CDR3 runs to 14 residues. In DNA form, the CDR3 reads TGCGCCAGCAGCCAGCGACAGACATACAATGAGCAGTTCTTC. This encodes CASSQRQTYNEQFF.

The chain combines TRBV19 with TRBJ1-3; possible D gene TRBD1, 5 bases. Trimming left V 3 bases short and J 1 base short, with 16 bases between. Looked up from germline, CDR1 is LNHDA and CDR2 is SQIVND (reference sequence). This CDR3 has 17 residues. This CDR3 reads CASSIQVTGSSGNTIYF. Written as DNA, the CDR3 is TGTGCCAGTAGTATTCAGGTTACAGGCTCTTCTGGAAACACCATATATTTT.

The sample holds one count of this clone. The chain carries TRBV29-1 and TRBJ2-5; D is ambiguous. The V and J ends lost 1 base and 5 bases respectively, with 11 bases between them. Germline CDR1 is SQVTM and CDR2 is ANQGSEA. CDR3 length: 13 amino acids. CDR3 sequence reads: CSVEGLQQETQYF. The CDR3 nucleotides are TGCAGCGTTGAAGGGCTCCAACAGGAGACCCAGTACTTC. The variable domain in full, completed from reference TRBV29-1 and TRBJ2-5, reads SAVISQKPSRDICQRGTSLTIQCQVDSQVTMMFWYRQQPGQSLTLIATANQGSEATYESGFVIDKFPISRPNLTFSTLTVSNMSPEDSSIYLCSVEGLQQETQYFGPGTRLLVL.

The J gene is TRBJ1-2, the V gene TRBV2; TRBD1 agrees at 8 bases. V lost 3 bases to trimming and J lost 5 bases; unmatched junction nucleotides: 8. The V gene's germline CDR1 is SNHLY and CDR2 FYNNEI. The CDR3 covers 15 residues. The CDR3 coding sequence is TGTGCCAGCAGTGATGGGACAGGAGGAAAATATGGCTACACCTTC. Amino acids: CASSDGTGGKYGYTF.

The gene calls are TRBV4-1 and TRBJ2-3; the D is unclear. The CDR3 is 13 residues long. Germline loops: CDR1 MGHRA, CDR2 YSYEKL. V was clipped by 1 base and J by 3 bases, with 5 bases between them. The CDR3 bases are TGCGCCAGCAGCCAAGTTAGAACAGATACGCAGTATTTT. This encodes CASSQVRTDTQYF.

V and J are TRBV4-1 and TRBJ2-7; 8 positions agree with TRBD2. CDR3 size: 16 residues. Germline-derived CDR1 and CDR2 are MGHRA and YSYEKL. V was clipped by 1 base and J by 4 bases; unmatched bases: 9. The CDR3 DNA sequence: TGCGCCAGCAGCCAAGTTTCCGGGGGGGCCGAGTACGAGCAGTACTTC. It translates to CASSQVSGGAEYEQYF.

The DNA of the CDR3 is TGTGCCAGCAGTTTCGATAGTCTAGCGGTTAGCGGGAGGGACACCGGGGAGCTGTTTTTT. Translating gives CASSFDSLAVSGRDTGELFF. The chain is built from TRBV27 and TRBJ2-2; 11 bases match TRBD2. Germline values: CDR1 MNHEY, CDR2 SMNVEV (reference sequence). The CDR3 has 20 amino acids. V was pared by 3 bases and J by 3 bases, with 15 bases of the junction left unmatched.

The chain links TRBV12-5 to TRBJ1-1; 8 nucleotides align to TRBD1. The germline CDR1 and CDR2 sequences are LGHNT and FRNRAP. This CDR3 comprises 14 residues. V was pared by 0 bases and J by 7 bases, with 4 bases of the junction left unmatched. Here the CDR3 DNA reads TGTGCTAGTGGTTTGGTAAACAGGGGGGGTGAAGCTTTCTTT. Translation gives CASGLVNRGGEAFF.

Written as DNA, the CDR3 is TGTGCCAGCAGCTTAGGGCGGCAGAACACCGGGGAGCTGTTTTTT. Protein sequence: CASSLGRQNTGELFF. This sequence joins TRBV7-6 and TRBJ2-2, with D uncertain. CDR1 is SGHVS and CDR2 is FNYEAQ in the germline V gene. The V gene lost 1 base and the J gene lost 1 base, with 7 bases spanning the gap. This CDR3 is built from 15 residues.

The V gene is TRBV19, the J gene TRBJ1-2; 9 nucleotides match TRBD1. There are 14 residues in the CDR3. Unmatched junction bases numbered 7, after V lost 7 bases and J lost 4 bases. In germline, CDR1 is LNHDA, CDR2 SQIVND (reference sequence). CDR3 region: CASTSGQGIYGYTF. The DNA of the CDR3 is TGTGCCAGTACCTCGGGACAGGGCATCTATGGCTACACCTTC.

This clone has only a few counts. The CDR3 loop reads CATSRIGGGPNRYNSPLHF. The CDR3 DNA follows: TGTGCCACCAGCAGGATTGGCGGGGGCCCCAACCGATATAATTCACCCCTCCACTTT. The chain uses TRBV15 and TRBJ1-6; TRBD1 is a possible D gene (6 bases). With 3 bases removed from V and 4 bases from J, the gap between germline ends came to 22 bases. The CDR3 consists of 19 residues. Germline CDR1 is LNHNV and CDR2 is YYDKDF (reference sequence).

This chain connects TRBV10-3 to TRBJ1-1, with D perhaps TRBD1 (6 bases). There are 13 residues in the CDR3. Germline V gives CDR1 ENHRY, CDR2 SYGVKD. Trimming stripped 2 bases from V and 6 bases from J, with 10 bases between. CDR3 amino acids: CAISEIQGSEAFF. The CDR3 DNA follows: TGTGCCATCAGTGAGATCCAGGGGTCTGAAGCTTTCTTT.

The chain joins TRBV13 to TRBJ2-1; 7 nucleotides line up with TRBD2. This CDR3 is 16 amino acids long. Germline V gene data show CDR1 as PRHDT and CDR2 as FYEKMQ (reference sequence). J gave up 4 bases and V 1 base, and 7 bases lay outside the gene matches. The CDR3 protein is CASSLELALDYNEQFF. The DNA for the CDR3 is TGTGCCAGCAGCTTAGAACTAGCGCTCGATTACAATGAGCAGTTCTTC.

CDR3 protein: CASSYGREQYF. CDR3 coding DNA: TGTGCCAGCAGTTACGGGCGAGAGCAGTACTTC. The V gene is TRBV6-6, the J gene TRBJ2-7; D unresolved. The CDR3 contains 11 residues. Germline CDR1 and CDR2: MNHNY and SVGAGI (reference sequence). The V end lost 2 bases, the J end lost 7 bases, and 6 bases lay between the germline ends.

This chain uses TRBV5-1 with TRBJ2-3; TRBD2 aligns across 7 bases. CDR3 length: 15 amino acids. V was pared by 3 bases and J by 6 bases, with 10 bases of the junction left unmatched. Germline V CDR1 and CDR2: SGHRS, YFSETQ. The DNA of the CDR3 is TGCGCCAGCAGCTCGAGCGGGGCCAGCGGGGATACGCAGTATTTT. Protein product: CASSSSGASGDTQYF.

The sample holds one count of this clone. This chain joins TRBV4-1 and TRBJ1-5; unclear D gene. The germline V gene encodes CDR1 MGHRA and CDR2 YSYEKL. The CDR3 totals 16 residues. Trimming shortened V by 0 bases and J by 2 bases, and 11 bases separated the two germline ends. The CDR3 DNA sequence: TGCGCCAGCAGCCAAGATCGAAGGGAGGGCAATCAGCCCCAGCATTTT. Protein: CASSQDRREGNQPQHF.